Listed below are T cell receptor beta chains from one sample, sequenced in a study of response to subunit inactivated influenza vaccine. MiXCR, applied by TCRdb to the RT-PCR reads, yields one record per CDR3 protein. The repertoire holds roughly 460,000 distinct CDR3 sequences, with 11% as singletons. The source was PBMCs from blood, collected 45 days after vaccination. The receptors come from a man aged 50-60 years who received an inactivated influenza vaccine. CDR3s include the opening cysteine and the closing phenylalanine or tryptophan. The D gene is left open where the match is weak. Part of the rows lack a size; the others show once, few, many or a class for expanded clones.

clone_size,j_call,d_call,v_call,cdr3_aa,cdr3_nt
many,TRBJ2-1,TRBD2,TRBV20-1,CSASLTSGILEQFF,TGCAGTGCTAGTCTGACTAGCGGGATTCTTGAGCAGTTCTTC
few,TRBJ2-1,.,TRBV20-1,CSSRARVGSFF,TGCAGTTCTAGAGCGAGGGTAGGTTCGTTCTTC
few,TRBJ2-1,.,TRBV29-1,CSVDGGITSYNEQFF,TGCAGCGTTGATGGCGGGATCACCTCCTACAATGAGCAGTTCTTC
many,TRBJ1-2,.,TRBV6-1,CASSSPGDGYGYTF,TGTGCCAGCAGTAGCCCCGGAGATGGCTATGGCTACACCTTC
few,TRBJ2-1,TRBD2,TRBV7-9,CASSLGSGTSNEQFF,TGTGCCAGCAGCTTAGGCTCCGGGACTAGCAATGAGCAGTTCTTC
.,TRBJ1-5,TRBD1,TRBV30,CAWSETGDQPQHF,TGTGCCTGGAGTGAAACAGGGGATCAGCCCCAGCATTTT
many,TRBJ2-7,.,TRBV20-1,CSAARQDLSEQYF,TGCAGTGCTGCCCGACAGGACCTCAGCGAGCAGTACTTC
.,TRBJ1-6,.,TRBV7-9,CASSKQTDINSPLHF,TGTGCCAGCAGCAAACAGACAGATATTAATTCACCCCTCCACTTT
many,TRBJ2-5,TRBD2,TRBV5-6,CASSRGLAGETQYF,TGTGCCAGCAGCAGGGGACTAGCGGGAGAGACCCAGTACTTC
.,TRBJ1-4,.,TRBV11-2,CASNNPYRATNEKLFF,TGTGCCAGCAACAACCCGTACAGGGCGACTAATGAAAAACTGTTTTTT
.,TRBJ2-3,TRBD2,TRBV6-5,CASSYSTSGGAPSDTQYF,TGTGCCAGCAGTTACTCCACTAGCGGGGGGGCCCCGTCAGATACGCAGTATTTT
few,TRBJ2-5,TRBD2,TRBV10-3,CAISESLAGGSQETQYF,TGTGCCATCAGTGAATCGCTAGCGGGGGGAAGTCAAGAGACCCAGTACTTC
few,TRBJ2-1,.,TRBV7-9,CASSLAVLGEQFF,TGTGCCAGCAGCCTCGCGGTGCTCGGGGAGCAGTTCTTC
few,TRBJ2-7,.,TRBV28,CASRGLRGPYF,TGTGCCAGCAGGGGTTTGCGGGGGCCGTACTTC
.,TRBJ2-7,TRBD2,TRBV20-1,CSATPRVGLASYEQYF,TGCAGTGCTACCCCCCGGGTGGGACTAGCCTCCTACGAGCAGTACTTC
.,TRBJ1-5,.,TRBV6-1,CASSGRTGNQPQHF,TGTGCCAGCAGTGGCAGGACGGGCAATCAGCCCCAGCATTTT
many,TRBJ2-7,.,TRBV5-1,CASSPTTYEQYF,TGCGCCAGCAGCCCCACCACCTACGAGCAGTACTTC
.,TRBJ1-1,.,TRBV5-1,CASSLMAGTEAFF,TGCGCCAGCAGCTTGATGGCAGGTACTGAAGCTTTCTTT
.,TRBJ1-5,.,TRBV20-1,CSARGTLGTQPQHF,TGCAGTGCTAGAGGGACATTGGGGACACAGCCCCAGCATTTT
many,TRBJ2-1,.,TRBV24-1,CATSGGYNEQFF,TGTGCCACCTCCGGGGGCTACAATGAGCAGTTCTTC
.,TRBJ2-2,.,TRBV4-3,CASSQDFRAGELFF,TGCGCCAGCAGCCAAGATTTCAGGGCCGGGGAGCTGTTTTTT
few,TRBJ2-3,TRBD2,TRBV20-1,CSATRSGSADTQYF,TGCAGTGCTACCCGTAGCGGGAGCGCAGATACGCAGTATTTT
few,TRBJ1-2,.,TRBV7-6,CASSLSPDYGYTF,TGTGCCAGCAGCTTATCCCCAGACTATGGCTACACCTTC
few,TRBJ2-1,TRBD2,TRBV6-2/TRBV6-3,CASTTGTSGQEQFF,TGTGCCAGCACCACCGGGACTAGCGGACAAGAGCAGTTCTTC
few,TRBJ2-2,.,TRBV5-1,CASRHAGGTGELFF,TGCGCCAGCCGTCACGCCGGGGGCACCGGGGAGCTGTTTTTT
few,TRBJ2-7,TRBD2,TRBV6-1,CASSRRLAGPHEQYF,TGTGCCAGCAGTCGACGACTAGCGGGGCCTCACGAGCAGTACTTC
.,TRBJ2-1,.,TRBV2,CASMHRVENEQFF,TGTGCCAGCATGCACAGGGTAGAAAATGAGCAGTTCTTC
few,TRBJ2-2,.,TRBV14,CASSRIPTGELFF,TGTGCCAGCAGCCGTATCCCCACCGGGGAGCTGTTTTTT
.,TRBJ1-1,.,TRBV6-1,CASRESQGNTEAFF,TGTGCCAGCAGAGAATCCCAGGGGAACACTGAAGCTTTCTTT
few,TRBJ1-1,.,TRBV4-1,CASSHPGRSLRGDTEAFF,TGCGCCAGCAGCCATCCCGGGAGGAGCCTTAGAGGGGACACTGAAGCTTTCTTT
few,TRBJ1-1,TRBD1,TRBV5-4,CASSSTGNLNTEAFF,TGTGCCAGCAGCTCGACAGGGAACTTGAACACTGAAGCTTTCTTT
many,TRBJ1-1,.,TRBV12-3/TRBV12-4,CASRPVRGQIKNTEAFF,TGTGCCAGCAGACCCGTCCGGGGTCAGATTAAGAACACTGAAGCTTTCTTT
.,TRBJ2-2,.,TRBV27,CASSFRGLTGELFF,TGTGCCAGCAGTTTCCGGGGTCTCACCGGGGAGCTGTTTTTT
few,TRBJ1-5,.,TRBV2,CASTKELSNQPQHF,TGTGCCAGCACTAAGGAACTTAGCAATCAGCCCCAGCATTTT
many,TRBJ1-2,TRBD1,TRBV10-3,CAISEVGTGDGYTF,TGTGCCATCAGTGAGGTCGGAACAGGGGATGGCTACACCTTC
many,TRBJ2-6,.,TRBV20-1,CSARGPASGANVLTF,TGCAGTGCTAGAGGGCCGGCCTCTGGGGCCAACGTCCTGACTTTC
few,TRBJ1-5,.,TRBV4-1,CASSQGESTGYQPQHF,TGCGCCAGCAGCCAAGGCGAGTCTACAGGCTATCAGCCCCAGCATTTT
.,TRBJ2-7,.,TRBV5-5,CASSLARSTGPYSYEQYF,TGTGCCAGCAGCTTGGCCAGATCAACAGGGCCCTACTCCTACGAGCAGTACTTC
few,TRBJ2-5,TRBD2,TRBV20-1,CSARDGRGEETQYF,TGCAGTGCTAGAGACGGGCGGGGGGAAGAGACCCAGTACTTC
.,TRBJ1-1,TRBD1,TRBV4-2,CASSRSGQGITEAFF,TGTGCCAGCAGCCGCTCGGGACAGGGGATAACTGAAGCTTTCTTT
many,TRBJ1-2,.,TRBV18,CASSPPSGHYGYTF,TGTGCCAGCTCACCACCGTCCGGGCATTATGGCTACACCTTC
.,TRBJ1-6,.,TRBV10-2,CASMGGVGDLHF,TGCGCCAGCATGGGAGGGGTTGGGGACCTCCACTTT
.,TRBJ2-7,.,TRBV4-3,CASSQDMTGPYEQYF,TGCGCCAGCAGCCAAGACATGACCGGCCCCTACGAGCAGTACTTC
.,TRBJ2-4,.,TRBV29-1,CSAGAPGSDIQYF,TGCAGCGCGGGGGCCCCCGGGTCGGACATTCAGTACTTC
.,TRBJ1-6,.,TRBV20-1,CSVRTESNSPLHF,TGCAGTGTTCGGACGGAGTCTAATTCACCCCTCCACTTT
.,TRBJ2-1,.,TRBV7-2,CASSLVMAREQFF,TGTGCCAGCAGCTTAGTCATGGCCCGTGAGCAGTTCTTC